This T cell receptor (beta chain) was obtained from a study of blood T cell repertoires in COVID-19. Study overall: Italy, Spain and the United States were the sources of the convalescent and acute COVID-19 samples. Sources were T cells, B-cell-depleted T cells, or PBMCs; the material itself was cDNA or gDNA.

Germline assignment: CDR1 SGHVS and CDR2 FNYEAQ. There are 15 residues in the CDR3. The J segment lost 5 bases and the V segment lost 6 bases, leaving 12 bases of the junction unmatched. Per the original data handling: Reference gene primer amplification gave estimated nucleated cell counts. Sequenced by immunoSEQ multiplex PCR; TCRdb stores in-frame clones only, minus some. V, J and clone size derive from that table, while D and trimming were established from the DNA sequence. This sample has about 100,000 clones, with about 88% found just once. The source is a human donor in a cohort sampled during active COVID-19. V usage is TRBV7-6 and J usage is TRBJ1-2; 7 bases line up with TRBD1. Sequencing input: peripheral blood. This CDR3 reads CASSQSLGTEYGYTF. CDR3 bases: TGTGCCAGCAGTCAATCGTTAGGGACAGAGTATGGCTACACCTTC.